This T cell receptor (beta chain) was sequenced during a study of cytomegalovirus exposure and HLA in healthy donors. Germline CDR1 reads SGHVS; CDR2 reads FQNEAQ. The CDR3 runs to 20 residues. Trimming pared 1 base from V and 0 bases from J, leaving 21 bases between. This clone was seen more than once but under ten times. Primers included in the PCR were 60 Vbeta and 13 Jbeta primers. The assay was immunoSEQ multiplex PCR, and TCRdb's table has in-frame clones only and misses some. Here the sample spans 55,000 to 80,000 clones, about 75% being singletons. V is TRBV7-8 and J is TRBJ1-4; D is perhaps TRBD1 (6 bases). This sequence originates from a woman in her thirties or forties in good health and CMV-seropositive. Material: PBMCs. CDR3 DNA: TGTGCCAGCAGCTTAGAACCCCAGCCGGGGGGGCGGGCAACTAATGAAAAACTGTTTTTT. It encodes CASSLEPQPGGRATNEKLFF.